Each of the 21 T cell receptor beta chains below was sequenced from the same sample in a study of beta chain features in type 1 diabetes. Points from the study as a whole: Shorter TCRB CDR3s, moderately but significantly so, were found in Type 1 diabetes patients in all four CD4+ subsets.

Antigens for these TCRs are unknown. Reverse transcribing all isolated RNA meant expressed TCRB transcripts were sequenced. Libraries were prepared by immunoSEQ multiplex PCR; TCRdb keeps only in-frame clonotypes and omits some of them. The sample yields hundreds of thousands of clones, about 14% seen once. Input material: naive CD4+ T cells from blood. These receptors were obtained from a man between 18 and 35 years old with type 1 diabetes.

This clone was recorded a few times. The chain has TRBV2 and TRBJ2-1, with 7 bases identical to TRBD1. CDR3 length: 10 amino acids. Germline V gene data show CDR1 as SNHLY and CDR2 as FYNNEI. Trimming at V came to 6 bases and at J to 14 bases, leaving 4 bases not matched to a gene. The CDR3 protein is CASRSTGKFF. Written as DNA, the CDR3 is TGTGCCAGCAGATCGACAGGGAAGTTCTTC.

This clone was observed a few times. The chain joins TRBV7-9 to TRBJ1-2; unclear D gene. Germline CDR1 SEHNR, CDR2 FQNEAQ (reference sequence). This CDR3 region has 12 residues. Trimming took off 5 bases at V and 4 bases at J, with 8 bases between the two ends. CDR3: CASSGIGYGYTF. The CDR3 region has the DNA TGTGCCAGCAGCGGGATAGGCTATGGCTACACCTTC.

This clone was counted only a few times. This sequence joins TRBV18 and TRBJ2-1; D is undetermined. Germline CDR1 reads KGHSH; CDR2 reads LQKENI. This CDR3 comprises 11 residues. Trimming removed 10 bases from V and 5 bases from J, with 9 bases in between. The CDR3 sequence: CATARNNEQFF. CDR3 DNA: TGTGCCACTGCTCGAAACAATGAGCAGTTCTTC.

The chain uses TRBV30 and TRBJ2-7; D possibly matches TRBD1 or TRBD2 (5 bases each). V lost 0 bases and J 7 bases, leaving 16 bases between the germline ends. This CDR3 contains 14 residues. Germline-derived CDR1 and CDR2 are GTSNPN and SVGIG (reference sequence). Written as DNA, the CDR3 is TGTGCCTGGAGTGTAACAGGTCGAGGGTGGGAGCAGTACTTC. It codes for CAWSVTGRGWEQYF.

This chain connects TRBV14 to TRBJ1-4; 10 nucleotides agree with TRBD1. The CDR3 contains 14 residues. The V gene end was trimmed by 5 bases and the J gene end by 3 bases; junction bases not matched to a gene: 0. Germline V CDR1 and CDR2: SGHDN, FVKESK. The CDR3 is CASSGQGANEKLFF. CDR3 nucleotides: TGTGCCAGCAGCGGACAGGGGGCTAATGAAAAACTGTTTTTT.

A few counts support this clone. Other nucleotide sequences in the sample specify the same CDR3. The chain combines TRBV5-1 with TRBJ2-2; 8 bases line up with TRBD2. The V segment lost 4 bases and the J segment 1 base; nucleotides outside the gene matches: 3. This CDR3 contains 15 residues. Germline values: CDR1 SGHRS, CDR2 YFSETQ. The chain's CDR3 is CASSPTSGNTGELFF. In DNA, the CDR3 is TGCGCCAGCAGCCCCACTAGCGGGAACACCGGGGAGCTGTTTTTT.

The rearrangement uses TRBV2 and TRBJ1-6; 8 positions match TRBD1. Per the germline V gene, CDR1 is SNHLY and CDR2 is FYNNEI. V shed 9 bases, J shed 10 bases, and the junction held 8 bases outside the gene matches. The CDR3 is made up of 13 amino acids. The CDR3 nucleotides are TGTGCCAGTACGACAGGGGTAAACTCACCCCTCCACTTT. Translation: CASTTGVNSPLHF.

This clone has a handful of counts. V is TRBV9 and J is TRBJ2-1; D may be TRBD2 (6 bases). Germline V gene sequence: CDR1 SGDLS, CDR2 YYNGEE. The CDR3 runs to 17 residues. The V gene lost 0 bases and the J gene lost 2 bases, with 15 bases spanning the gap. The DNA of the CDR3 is TGTGCCAGCAGCGTAGGAGTAAGACTAGTCCCCTACAATGAGCAGTTCTTC. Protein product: CASSVGVRLVPYNEQFF.

CDR3 amino acids: CASSLEGRGYTDTQYF. CDR3 DNA sequence: TGTGCCAGCAGCTTGGAAGGAAGGGGTTACACAGATACGCAGTATTTT. This chain uses TRBV5-6 with TRBJ2-3, with D possibly being TRBD1 (5 bases). The V gene's germline CDR1 is SGHDT and CDR2 YYEEEE. The CDR3 has 16 amino acids. The ends were cut back, 0 bases at V and 2 bases at J, with 13 bases in the middle.

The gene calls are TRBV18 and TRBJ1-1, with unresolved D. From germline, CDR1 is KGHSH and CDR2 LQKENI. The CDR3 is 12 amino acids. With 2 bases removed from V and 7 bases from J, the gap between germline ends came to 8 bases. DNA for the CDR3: TGTGCCAGCTCACCAAGACAAGATGAAGCTTTCTTT. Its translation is CASSPRQDEAFF. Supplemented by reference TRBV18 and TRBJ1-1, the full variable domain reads NAGVMQNPRHLVRRRGQEARLRCSPMKGHSHVYWYRQLPEEGLKFMVYLQKENIIDESGMPKERFSAEFPKEGPSILRIQQVVRGDSAAYFCASSPRQDEAFFGQGTRLTVV.

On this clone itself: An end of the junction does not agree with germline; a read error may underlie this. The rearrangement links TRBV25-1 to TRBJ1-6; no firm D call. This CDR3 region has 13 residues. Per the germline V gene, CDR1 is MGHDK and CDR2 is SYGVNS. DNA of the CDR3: TGTGCCAGCAGAAAAGGAGGCCAGCCTCAGCCGGTTTTT. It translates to CASRKGGQPQPVF. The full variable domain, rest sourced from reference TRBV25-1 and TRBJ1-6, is EADIYQTPRYLVIGTGKKITLECSQTMGHDKMYWYQQDPGMELHLIHYSYGVNSTEKGDLSSESTVSRIRTEHFPLTLESARPSHTSQYLCASRKGGQPQPVFGNGTRLTVT.

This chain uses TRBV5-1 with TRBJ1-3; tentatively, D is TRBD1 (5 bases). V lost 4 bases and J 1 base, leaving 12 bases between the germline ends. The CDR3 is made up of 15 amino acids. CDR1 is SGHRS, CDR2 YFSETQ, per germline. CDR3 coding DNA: TGCGCCAGCAGCATCGACTACAGGTCTGGAAACACCATATATTTT. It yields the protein CASSIDYRSGNTIYF.

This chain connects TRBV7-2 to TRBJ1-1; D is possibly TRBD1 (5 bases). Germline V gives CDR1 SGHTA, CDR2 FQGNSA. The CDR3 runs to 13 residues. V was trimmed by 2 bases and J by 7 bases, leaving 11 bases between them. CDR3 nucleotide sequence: TGTGCCAGCAGCTTAATTGTGGGGGTTGAAGCTTTCTTT. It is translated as CASSLIVGVEAFF.

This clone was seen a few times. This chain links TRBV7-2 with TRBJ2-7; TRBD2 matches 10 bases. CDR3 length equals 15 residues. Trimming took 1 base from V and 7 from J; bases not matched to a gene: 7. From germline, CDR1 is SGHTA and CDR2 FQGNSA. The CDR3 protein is CASSLVIAGGGEQYF. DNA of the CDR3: TGTGCCAGCAGCTTAGTTATAGCGGGGGGCGGAGAGCAGTACTTC.

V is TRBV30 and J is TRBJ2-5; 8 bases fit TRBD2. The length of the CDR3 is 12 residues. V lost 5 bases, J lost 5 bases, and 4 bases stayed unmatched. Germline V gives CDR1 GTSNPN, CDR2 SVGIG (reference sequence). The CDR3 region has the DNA TGTGCCTGGGCGCGGGGGGCGGAGACCCAGTACTTC. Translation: CAWARGAETQYF.

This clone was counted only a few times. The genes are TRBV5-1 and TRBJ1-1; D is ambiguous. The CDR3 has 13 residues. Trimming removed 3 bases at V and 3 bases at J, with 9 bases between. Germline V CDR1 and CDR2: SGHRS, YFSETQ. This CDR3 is CASSWAQDTEAFF. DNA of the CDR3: TGCGCCAGCAGCTGGGCTCAGGACACTGAAGCTTTCTTT.

The CDR3 loop is CASSLTSGSSNEQFF. CDR3 bases: TGTGCCAGCAGCTTAACTAGCGGGAGCTCCAATGAGCAGTTCTTC. The chain couples TRBV7-9 to TRBJ2-1; 11 bases line up with TRBD2. CDR3 size: 15 residues. Germline-derived CDR1 and CDR2 are SEHNR and FQNEAQ (reference sequence). With V trimmed by 2 bases and J by 6 bases, 3 bases remained unmatched.

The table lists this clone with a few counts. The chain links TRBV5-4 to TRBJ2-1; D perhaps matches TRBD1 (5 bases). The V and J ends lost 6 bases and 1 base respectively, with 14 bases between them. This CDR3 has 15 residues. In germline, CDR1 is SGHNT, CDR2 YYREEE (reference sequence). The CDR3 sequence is CASTLDQGSYNEQFF. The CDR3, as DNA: TGTGCCAGCACCCTTGATCAGGGTTCCTACAATGAGCAGTTCTTC.

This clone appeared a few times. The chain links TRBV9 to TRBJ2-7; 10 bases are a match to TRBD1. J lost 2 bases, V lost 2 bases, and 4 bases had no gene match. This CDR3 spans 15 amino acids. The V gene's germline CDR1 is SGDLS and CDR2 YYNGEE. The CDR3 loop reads CASSVGDRGPYEQYF. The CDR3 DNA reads TGTGCCAGCAGCGTGGGGGACAGGGGACCCTACGAGCAGTACTTC.

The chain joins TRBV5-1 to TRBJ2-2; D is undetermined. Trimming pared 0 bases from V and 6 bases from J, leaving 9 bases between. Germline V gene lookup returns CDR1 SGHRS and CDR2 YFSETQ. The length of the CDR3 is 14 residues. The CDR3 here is CASSLAPESGELFF. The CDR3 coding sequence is TGCGCCAGCAGCTTGGCGCCAGAATCCGGGGAGCTGTTTTTT.

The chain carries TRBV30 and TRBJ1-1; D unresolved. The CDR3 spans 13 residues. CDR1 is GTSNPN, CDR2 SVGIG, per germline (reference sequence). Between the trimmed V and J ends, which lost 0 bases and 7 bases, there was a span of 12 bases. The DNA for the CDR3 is TGTGCCTGGAGTGTTAATCAGGTCGGTGAAGCTTTCTTT. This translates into CAWSVNQVGEAFF.